Listed here is a single T cell receptor beta chain. This specimen comes from a study of CD8+ T cells in alopecia areata. Extracted from the samples, RNA was reverse transcribed into cDNA to serve as the sequencing template. Using immunoSEQ multiplex PCR, the repertoire was profiled, and TCRdb retains in-frame clones only, with some absent. The data contain about 130,000 clones, roughly 50% of them singletons. The ends were cut back, 3 bases at V and 7 bases at J, with 10 bases in the middle. The CDR3 consists of 13 residues. Germline assignment: CDR1 MNHEY and CDR2 SVGAGI. The sequences come from CD8+ T cells sorted from blood, collected at week 0. J is TRBJ1-5 and V is TRBV6-5, with a tentative D call TRBD1 (6 bases). The sequence came from a human donor with alopecia areata. The CDR3 loop reads CASSYGGHQPQHF. CDR3 in DNA: TGTGCCAGCAGTTATGGGGGGCACCAGCCCCAGCATTTT.